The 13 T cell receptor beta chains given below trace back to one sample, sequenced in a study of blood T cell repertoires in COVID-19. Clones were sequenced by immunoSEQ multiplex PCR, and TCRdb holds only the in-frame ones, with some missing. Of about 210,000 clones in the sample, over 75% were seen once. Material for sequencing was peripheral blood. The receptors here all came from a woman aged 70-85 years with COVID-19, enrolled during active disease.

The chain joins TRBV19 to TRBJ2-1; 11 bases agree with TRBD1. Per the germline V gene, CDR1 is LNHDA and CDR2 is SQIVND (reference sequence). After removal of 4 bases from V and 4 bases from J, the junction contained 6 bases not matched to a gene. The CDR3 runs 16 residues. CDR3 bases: TGTGCCAGTAGTACCGGACAGGGGGCGAGATACAATGAGCAGTTCTTC. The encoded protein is CASSTGQGARYNEQFF. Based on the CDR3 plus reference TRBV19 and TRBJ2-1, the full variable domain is DGGITQSPKYLFRKEGQNVTLSCEQNLNHDAMYWYRQDPGQGLRLIYYSQIVNDFQKGDIAEGYSVSREKKESFPLTVTSAQKNPTAFYLCASSTGQGARYNEQFFGPGTRLTVL.

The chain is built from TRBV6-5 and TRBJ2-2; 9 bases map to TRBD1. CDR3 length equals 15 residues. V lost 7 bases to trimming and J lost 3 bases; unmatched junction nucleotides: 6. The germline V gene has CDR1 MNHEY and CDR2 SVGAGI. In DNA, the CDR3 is TGTGCCAGCACCTCGGACAGGGGTGACACCGGGGAGCTGTTTTTT. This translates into CASTSDRGDTGELFF.

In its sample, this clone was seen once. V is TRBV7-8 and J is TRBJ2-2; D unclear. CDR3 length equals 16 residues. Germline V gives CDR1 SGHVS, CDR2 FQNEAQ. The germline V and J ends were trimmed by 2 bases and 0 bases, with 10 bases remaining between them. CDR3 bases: TGTGCCAGCAGCTTATTGGCCCAAACGAACACCGGGGAGCTGTTTTTT. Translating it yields CASSLLAQTNTGELFF.

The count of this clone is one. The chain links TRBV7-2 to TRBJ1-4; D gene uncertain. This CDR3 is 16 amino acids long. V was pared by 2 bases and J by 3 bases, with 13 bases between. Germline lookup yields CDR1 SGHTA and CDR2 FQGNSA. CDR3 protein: CASSLTPTMANEKLFF. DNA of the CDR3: TGTGCCAGCAGCTTAACCCCGACTATGGCTAATGAAAAACTGTTTTTT.

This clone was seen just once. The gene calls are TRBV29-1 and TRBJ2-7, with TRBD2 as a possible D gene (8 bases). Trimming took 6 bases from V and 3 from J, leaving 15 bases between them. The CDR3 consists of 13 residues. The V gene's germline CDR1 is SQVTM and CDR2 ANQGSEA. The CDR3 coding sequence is TGCAGCGTCGCGGGGGGACAGCTCTACGAGCAGTACTTC. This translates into CSVAGGQLYEQYF.

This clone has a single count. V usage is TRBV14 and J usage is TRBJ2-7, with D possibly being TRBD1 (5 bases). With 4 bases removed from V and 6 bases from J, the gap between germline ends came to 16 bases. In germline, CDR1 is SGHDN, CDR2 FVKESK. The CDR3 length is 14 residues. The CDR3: CASSPISPGREQYF. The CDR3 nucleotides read TGTGCCAGCAGCCCTATATCCCCAGGGCGCGAGCAGTACTTC.

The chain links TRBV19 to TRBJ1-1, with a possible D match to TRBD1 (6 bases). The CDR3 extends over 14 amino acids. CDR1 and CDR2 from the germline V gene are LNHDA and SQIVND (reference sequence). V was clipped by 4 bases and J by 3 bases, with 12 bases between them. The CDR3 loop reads CASSTGVMDTEAFF. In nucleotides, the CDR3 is TGTGCCAGTAGTACAGGGGTAATGGACACTGAAGCTTTCTTT.

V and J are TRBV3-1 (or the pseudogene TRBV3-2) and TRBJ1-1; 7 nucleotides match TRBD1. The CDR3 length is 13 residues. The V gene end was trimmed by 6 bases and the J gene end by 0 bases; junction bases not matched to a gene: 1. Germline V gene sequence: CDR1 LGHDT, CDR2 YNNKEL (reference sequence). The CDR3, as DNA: TGTGCCAGCAGTCAGGGGGTGAACACTGAAGCTTTCTTT. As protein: CASSQGVNTEAFF.

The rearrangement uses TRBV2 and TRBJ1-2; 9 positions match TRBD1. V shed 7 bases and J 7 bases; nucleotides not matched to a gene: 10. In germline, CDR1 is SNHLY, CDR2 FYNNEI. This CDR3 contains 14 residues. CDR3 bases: TGTGCCAGCACCAGAGAGGGACAGGGAATTGGCTACACCTTC. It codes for CASTREGQGIGYTF.

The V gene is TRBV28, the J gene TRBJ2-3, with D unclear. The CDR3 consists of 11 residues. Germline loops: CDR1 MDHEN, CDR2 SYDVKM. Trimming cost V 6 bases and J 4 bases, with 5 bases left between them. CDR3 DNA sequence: TGTGCCAGCAGGAGGTCAGATACGCAGTATTTT. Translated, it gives CASRRSDTQYF.

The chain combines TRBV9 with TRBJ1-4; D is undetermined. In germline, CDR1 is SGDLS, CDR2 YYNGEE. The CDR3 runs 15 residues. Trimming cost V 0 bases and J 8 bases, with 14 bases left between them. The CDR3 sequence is CASSVGVSYQEKLFF. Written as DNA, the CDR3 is TGTGCCAGCAGCGTAGGGGTTAGCTATCAAGAAAAACTGTTTTTT.

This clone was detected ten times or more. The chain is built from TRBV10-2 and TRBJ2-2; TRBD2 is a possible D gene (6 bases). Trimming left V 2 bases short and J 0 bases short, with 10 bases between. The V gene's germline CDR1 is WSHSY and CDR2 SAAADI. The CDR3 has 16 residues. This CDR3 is CASSEAAGTNTGELFF. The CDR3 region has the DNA TGCGCCAGCAGTGAGGCCGCGGGGACGAACACCGGGGAGCTGTTTTTT.

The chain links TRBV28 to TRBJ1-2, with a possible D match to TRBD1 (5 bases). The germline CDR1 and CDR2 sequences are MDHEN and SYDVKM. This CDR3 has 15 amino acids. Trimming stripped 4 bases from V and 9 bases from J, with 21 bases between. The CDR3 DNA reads TGTGCCAGCAGTTCAGGAGACAGTCCTATTACTAGCTACACCTTC. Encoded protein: CASSSGDSPITSYTF.